Below, 19 T cell receptor beta chains from the same sample are listed, as sequenced in a study of blood T cell repertoires in COVID-19. The data were produced by immunoSEQ multiplex PCR, yet TCRdb's version contains in-frame clones alone and is incomplete. Here the sample spans some 96,000 clones, approximately 86% being singletons. The sample consisted of peripheral blood. All receptors derive from a man aged 80 or over with acute or convalescent COVID-19.

CDR3 bases: TGTGCCAGCAGAGCCGACAGGGCTTCGGGACAGCCCCAGCATTTT. Encoded protein: CASRADRASGQPQHF. This rearrangement joins TRBV27 to TRBJ1-5, with 7 bases matching TRBD1. The V gene end was trimmed by 6 bases and the J gene end by 7 bases; junction bases not matched to a gene: 12. From germline, CDR1 is MNHEY and CDR2 SMNVEV (reference sequence). This CDR3 region has 15 residues.

The chain recombines TRBV7-2 with TRBJ2-3, with D tentatively TRBD2 (5 bases). Trimming shortened V by 7 bases and J by 0 bases, and 14 bases separated the two germline ends. CDR3 length: 15 amino acids. Per germline, CDR1 SGHTA and CDR2 FQGNSA. CDR3 residues: CASIPRAASTDTQYF. CDR3 nucleotide sequence: TGTGCCAGCATTCCGCGGGCGGCTAGCACAGATACGCAGTATTTT.

This chain links TRBV3-1 (or the pseudogene TRBV3-2) with TRBJ2-5; D uncertain. Trimming shortened V by 1 base and J by 5 bases, and 5 bases separated the two germline ends. The CDR3 covers 12 residues. Germline V lookup: CDR1 LGHDT, CDR2 YNNKEL (reference sequence). CDR3 nucleotides: TGTGCCAGCAGCCAAGGAGAGGAGACCCAGTACTTC. As protein: CASSQGEETQYF.

V gene TRBV18 combines with J gene TRBJ2-7, with D possibly matching TRBD2 (5 bases). The germline V gene has CDR1 KGHSH and CDR2 LQKENI. Trimming took 0 bases from V and 6 from J, leaving 6 bases between them. This CDR3 comprises 12 residues. CDR3 amino acids: CASSPPGGEQYF. The CDR3 coding sequence is TGTGCCAGCTCACCACCTGGAGGCGAGCAGTACTTC.

The rearrangement links TRBV28 to TRBJ1-4; D gene ambiguous. Germline-derived CDR1 and CDR2 are MDHEN and SYDVKM. This CDR3 comprises 11 residues. V lost 11 bases and J lost 6, with 10 bases in between. The CDR3 protein is CAHGGYEKLFF. CDR3 coding DNA: TGTGCCCACGGAGGCTATGAAAAACTGTTTTTT.

This chain joins TRBV5-1 and TRBJ2-1; D may be TRBD2 (5 bases). Trimming removed 0 bases at V and 6 bases at J, with 13 bases between. In germline, CDR1 is SGHRS, CDR2 YFSETQ. This CDR3 region has 15 residues. CDR3: CASSLGGSASNEQFF. CDR3 nucleotide sequence: TGCGCCAGCAGCTTGGGAGGTAGCGCCAGCAATGAGCAGTTCTTC.

The gene calls are TRBV7-9 and TRBJ2-3, with 15 bases that match TRBD2. V lost 5 bases and J lost 8; bases outside the gene matches: 2. The CDR3 sequence is 14 residues long. Germline V CDR1 and CDR2: SEHNR, FQNEAQ (reference sequence). CDR3 nucleotides: TGTGCCAGCAGCCGGACTAGCGGGAGGGTTACGCAGTATTTT. Translation gives CASSRTSGRVTQYF.

The chain is built from TRBV2 and TRBJ2-1; tentatively, D is TRBD2 (5 bases). The V end lost 0 bases, the J end lost 7 bases, and 7 bases lay between the germline ends. The CDR3 sequence is 13 residues long. Germline values: CDR1 SNHLY, CDR2 FYNNEI. CDR3 sequence reads: CASSEARRNEQFF. DNA of the CDR3: TGTGCCAGCAGTGAAGCTCGGAGGAATGAGCAGTTCTTC. Full variable domain (remainder filled in from reference TRBV2 and TRBJ2-1): EPEVTQTPSHQVTQMGQEVILRCVPISNHLYFYWYRQILGQKVEFLVSFYNNEISEKSEIFDDQFSVERPDGSNFTLKIRSTKLEDSAMYFCASSEARRNEQFFGPGTRLTVL.

The chain links TRBV30 to TRBJ1-2, with 7 positions matching TRBD1. After removal of 0 bases from V and 5 bases from J, the junction contained 18 bases not matched to a gene. Germline assignment: CDR1 GTSNPN and CDR2 SVGIG (reference sequence). This CDR3 has 18 amino acids. The CDR3: CAWSVSWTGGIRRYGYTF. The CDR3 DNA reads TGTGCCTGGAGTGTATCTTGGACAGGAGGCATACGAAGGTATGGCTACACCTTC. Combining the CDR3 with reference TRBV30 and TRBJ1-2 gives the whole variable domain SQTIHQWPATLVQPVGSPLSLECTVEGTSNPNLYWYRQAAGRGLQLLFYSVGIGQISSEVPQNLSASRPQDRQFILSSKKLLLSDSGFYLCAWSVSWTGGIRRYGYTFGSGTRLTVV.

The V and J genes are TRBV7-2 and TRBJ2-5; possibly TRBD2 for D (5 bases). Germline CDR1 and CDR2: SGHTA and FQGNSA. This CDR3 has 13 amino acids. Trimming stripped 3 bases from V and 3 bases from J, with 8 bases between. In nucleotides, the CDR3 is TGTGCCAGCAGCTTCGGGGAAAAAGAGACCCAGTACTTC. This translates into CASSFGEKETQYF. The variable domain in full, completed from reference TRBV7-2 and TRBJ2-5, reads GAGVSQSPSNKVTEKGKDVELRCDPISGHTALYWYRQSLGQGLEFLIYFQGNSAPDKSGLPSDRFSAERTGGSVSTLTIQRTQQEDSAVYLCASSFGEKETQYFGPGTRLLVL.

The V and J genes are TRBV3-1 (or the pseudogene TRBV3-2) and TRBJ2-1; 8 nucleotides match TRBD1. V shed 4 bases and J 6 bases; nucleotides not matched to a gene: 5. The CDR3 is 14 residues long. Germline CDR1 LGHDT, CDR2 YNNKEL (reference sequence). The CDR3 DNA reads as TGTGCCAGCAGCCTAGAGGACAGGGTCAATGAGCAGTTCTTC. This encodes CASSLEDRVNEQFF.

The chain carries TRBV5-1 and TRBJ2-3; 8 bases are a match to TRBD1. The J segment lost 2 bases and the V segment lost 7 bases, leaving 9 bases of the junction unmatched. The CDR3 extends over 15 amino acids. Per the germline V gene, CDR1 is SGHRS and CDR2 is YFSETQ. This CDR3 is CASGRGQGITDTQYF. The CDR3 DNA reads TGCGCCAGCGGACGTGGACAGGGTATCACAGATACGCAGTATTTT.

This clone was seen just once. The chain has TRBV27 and TRBJ2-7; TRBD1 matches 11 bases. The CDR3 covers 16 residues. Trimming took 5 bases from V and 2 from J; bases not matched to a gene: 8. Per the germline V gene, CDR1 is MNHEY and CDR2 is SMNVEV (reference sequence). CDR3 DNA sequence: TGTGCCAGCAGTCGTTACCCGGGACAGGGGGCCTACGAGCAGTACTTC. The encoded protein is CASSRYPGQGAYEQYF.

CDR3 sequence: CASSLNVGGYEQFF. The DNA of the CDR3 is TGTGCCAGCAGCTTAAATGTCGGGGGTTATGAGCAGTTCTTC. V usage is TRBV7-3 and J usage is TRBJ2-1; the D gene is possibly TRBD2 (6 bases). The CDR3 loop spans 14 amino acids. Germline CDR1 and CDR2: SGHTA and FQGTGA. Deletions cut 1 base from V and 8 bases from J, with 12 bases between.

In this sample, this clone turned up a few times. This chain joins TRBV6-5 and TRBJ1-6; the match to TRBD1 covers 8 bases. The CDR3 has 15 amino acids. Germline loops: CDR1 MNHEY, CDR2 SVGAGI. V lost 6 bases and J lost 10; bases outside the gene matches: 11. CDR3 protein: CASSLTGDGGSPLHF. CDR3 coding DNA: TGTGCCAGCAGCCTGACAGGGGACGGAGGATCACCCCTCCACTTT.

This clone was seen just once. This chain joins TRBV4-2 and TRBJ2-2; TRBD2 aligns across 7 bases. CDR3 length equals 15 residues. Unmatched junction bases numbered 3, after V lost 3 bases and J lost 2 bases. Per germline, CDR1 LGHNA and CDR2 YNFKEQ. This CDR3 is CASSQAGVNTGELFF. CDR3 coding DNA: TGTGCCAGCAGCCAGGCGGGGGTTAACACCGGGGAGCTGTTTTTT.

The gene calls are TRBV3-1 (or the pseudogene TRBV3-2) and TRBJ1-2; 8 positions agree with TRBD1. Germline CDR1 and CDR2: LGHDT and YNNKEL (reference sequence). The CDR3 is 14 amino acids. Trimming at V came to 0 bases and at J to 7 bases, leaving 4 bases not matched to a gene. For the CDR3, the DNA is TGTGCCAGCAGCCAAGAGCTGGACAGGGCTGGCTACACCTTC. Amino acids: CASSQELDRAGYTF.

This clone was seen just once. In DNA, the CDR3 is TGTGCCAGCAGCTTAGGTGGTAGCGGCACAGATACGCAGTATTTT. The encoded protein is CASSLGGSGTDTQYF. The chain recombines TRBV7-9 with TRBJ2-3; weak D call: TRBD2 (5 bases). Germline V gene data show CDR1 as SEHNR and CDR2 as FQNEAQ (reference sequence). The V end was cut by 1 base, the J end by 1 base, with 9 bases between. The CDR3 sequence is 15 residues long.

Written as DNA, the CDR3 is TGTGCCAGCAGCCAAGGACAGAGTGCAACTAATGAAAAACTGTTTTTT. This translates into CASSQGQSATNEKLFF. The rearrangement joins TRBV4-2 to TRBJ1-4; perhaps TRBD1 as D (5 bases). V was clipped by 1 base and J by 0 bases, with 9 bases between them. The CDR3 is 16 residues long. CDR1 and CDR2 (germline): LGHNA, YNFKEQ.